This paragraph covers one T cell receptor beta chain sequence. The V gene lost 6 bases and the J gene lost 2 bases, with 14 bases spanning the gap. Germline CDR1 is MNHEY and CDR2 is SVGEGT. This CDR3 contains 15 residues. Libraries were prepared by immunoSEQ multiplex PCR; TCRdb keeps only in-frame clonotypes and omits some of them. The sample yields about 490,000 clones, approximately 83% seen once. The data were taken from a study of blood T cell repertoires in COVID-19. The V and J genes are TRBV6-2 or TRBV6-3 and TRBJ1-5; D ambiguous. Source material: peripheral blood. This TCR derives from a human donor in a cohort sampled during active COVID-19. The DNA for the CDR3 is TGTGCCAGCAGCCTAAATTCCGGGGGCAATCAGCCCCAGCATTTT. Protein sequence: CASSLNSGGNQPQHF.